This TCR beta chain was retrieved from a study of identical twins. Study-wide results and limits: Monozygotic twin pairs showed more out-of-frame TCR alpha sharing than models estimated.

Each cDNA held unique molecular identifiers, and template switching gave it a universal primer site. Using its own MiXCR run on the 5' RACE reads, TCRdb lists one record per CDR3 protein. The sample includes roughly 1,500,000 distinct CDR3 sequences, under 35% of them seen just once. This CDR3 has 18 residues. V lost 4 bases and J lost 10; bases outside the gene matches: 22. CDR1 is SGHDT, CDR2 YYEEEE, per germline. This clonotype was observed a handful of times. The antigen is not known. The receptor's source is a newborn girl in good health. The sample consisted of cord blood. V is TRBV5-6 and J is TRBJ1-4; the match to TRBD1 covers 7 bases. The CDR3 spells CASSPTKQGRTTRGKLFF. CDR3 DNA sequence: TGTGCCAGCAGCCCAACAAAACAGGGGAGGACAACGCGTGGAAAACTGTTTTTT.